This TCR beta chain was sequenced in a study of control samples from healthy donors and cancer patients. Assay used: immunoSEQ multiplex PCR; TCRdb lists only in-frame clones, some missing. The data hold about 180,000 clones, with approximately 92% observed a single time. Sequencing input: blood. The sequence derives from a man aged 25-45 years in good health.

CDR3 DNA: TGTGCCTTGAAAGATCTGCGGGAGGCGGAGCCCACTGAAGCTTTCTTT. Its translation is CALKDLREAEPTEAFF. The rearrangement joins TRBV7-9 to TRBJ1-1; D gene uncertain. The germline CDR1 and CDR2 sequences are SEHNR and FQNEAQ (reference sequence). This CDR3 has 16 amino acids. V lost 11 bases and J lost 4, with 26 bases in between.